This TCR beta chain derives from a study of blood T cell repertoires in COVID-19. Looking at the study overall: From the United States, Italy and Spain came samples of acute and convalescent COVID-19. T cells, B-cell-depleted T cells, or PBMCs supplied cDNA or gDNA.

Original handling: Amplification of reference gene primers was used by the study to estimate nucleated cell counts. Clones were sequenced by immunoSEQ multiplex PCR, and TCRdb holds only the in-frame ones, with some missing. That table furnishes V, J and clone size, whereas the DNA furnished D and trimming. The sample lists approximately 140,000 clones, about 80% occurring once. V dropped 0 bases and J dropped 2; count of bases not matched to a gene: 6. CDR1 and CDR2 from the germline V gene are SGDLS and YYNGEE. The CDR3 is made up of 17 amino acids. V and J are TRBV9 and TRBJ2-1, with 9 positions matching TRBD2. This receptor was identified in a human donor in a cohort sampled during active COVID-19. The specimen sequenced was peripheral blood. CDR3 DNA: TGTGCCAGCAGCGTAGTTGGGGCGGGAGGGGCCTACAATGAGCAGTTCTTC. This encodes CASSVVGAGGAYNEQFF.